Given below is one TCR beta chain in context. Its antigen remains unidentified. The record originates from a study of T cells expressing NK-cell markers. General study points: In a handful of donors, dominant clonotypes made up roughly 28.3-65% of CD3+CD56-NKG2C+ cells.

The CDR3 is 15 amino acids. TCRdb reprocessed the 5' RACE reads; each CDR3 protein has one entry and no DNA is given. The sample table sets out fewer than 400,000 distinct CDR3 sequences. The sequence was collected from a woman between 45 and 60 years old in good health. The chain combines TRBV12-3 or TRBV12-4 with TRBJ2-2. Sequenced input: blood T cells: a sorted CD56 or NKG2C T cell subset, CD4+ or CD8+ T cells, or bulk PBMC T cells (not recorded which). CDR3: CASKSEISRTGELFF.